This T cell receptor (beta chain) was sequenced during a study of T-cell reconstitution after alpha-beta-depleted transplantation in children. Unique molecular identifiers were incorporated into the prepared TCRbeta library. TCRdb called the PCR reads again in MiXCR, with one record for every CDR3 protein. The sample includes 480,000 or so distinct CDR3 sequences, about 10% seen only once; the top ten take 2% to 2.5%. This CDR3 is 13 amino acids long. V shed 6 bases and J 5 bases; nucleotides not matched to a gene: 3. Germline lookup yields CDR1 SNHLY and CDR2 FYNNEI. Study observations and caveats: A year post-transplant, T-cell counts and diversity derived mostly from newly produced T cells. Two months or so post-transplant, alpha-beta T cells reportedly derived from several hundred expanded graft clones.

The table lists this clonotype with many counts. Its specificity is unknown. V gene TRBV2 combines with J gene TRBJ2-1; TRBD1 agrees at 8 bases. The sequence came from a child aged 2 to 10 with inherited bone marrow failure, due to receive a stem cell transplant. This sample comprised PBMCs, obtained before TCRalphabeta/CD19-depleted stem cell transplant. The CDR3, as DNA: TGTGCCAGCAGAGGACAGGGTAACAATGAGCAGTTCTTC. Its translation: CASRGQGNNEQFF.